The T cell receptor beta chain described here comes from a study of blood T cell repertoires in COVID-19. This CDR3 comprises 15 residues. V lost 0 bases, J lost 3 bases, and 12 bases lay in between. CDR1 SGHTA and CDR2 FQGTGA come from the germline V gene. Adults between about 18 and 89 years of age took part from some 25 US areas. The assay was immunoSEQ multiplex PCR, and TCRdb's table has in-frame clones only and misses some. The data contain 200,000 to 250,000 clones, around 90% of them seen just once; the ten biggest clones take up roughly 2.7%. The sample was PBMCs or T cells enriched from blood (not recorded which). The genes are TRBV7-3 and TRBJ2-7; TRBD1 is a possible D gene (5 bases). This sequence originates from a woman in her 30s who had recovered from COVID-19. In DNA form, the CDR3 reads TGTGCCAGCAGCTTAACGGGGCAGTCTAACTACGAGCAGTACTTC. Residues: CASSLTGQSNYEQYF.